Each of the 29 T cell receptor beta chains below was sequenced from the same sample in a study of T cell responses to AZD1222 COVID-19 vaccine. The repertoire was sequenced with immunoSEQ multiplex PCR; TCRdb's copy has only in-frame clones and lacks some. The sample includes roughly 150,000 clones, roughly 90% of them seen just once. Here the sequenced sample was peripheral blood, taken on day 0 of AZD1222 vaccination. The receptor source for this set is an adult in good health.

V usage is TRBV7-3 and J usage is TRBJ2-2, with TRBD2 as a possible D gene (8 bases). CDR3 size: 15 residues. With 5 bases removed from V and 3 bases from J, the gap between germline ends came to 13 bases. Germline CDR1 is SGHTA and CDR2 is FQGTGA. This CDR3 is CASSPGGGDTGELFF. DNA of the CDR3: TGTGCCAGCAGCCCGGGAGGGGGCGACACCGGGGAGCTGTTTTTT.

V and J are TRBV5-1 and TRBJ2-5, with D possibly matching TRBD2 (5 bases). The V end was cut by 3 bases, the J end by 1 base, with 13 bases between. The CDR3 spans 15 residues. CDR1 is SGHRS and CDR2 is YFSETQ in the germline V gene. The CDR3: CASSSEGRRQETQYF. Written as DNA, the CDR3 is TGCGCCAGCAGCTCAGAGGGCAGGCGCCAAGAGACCCAGTACTTC.

The V gene is TRBV7-2, the J gene TRBJ2-3; perhaps TRBD1 as D (6 bases). V dropped 4 bases and J dropped 4 bases, with 15 bases sitting between them. Germline loops: CDR1 SGHTA, CDR2 FQGNSA. The CDR3 contains 15 residues. The CDR3 sequence is CASSWDTWRPDTQYF. The CDR3 nucleotides read TGTGCCAGCAGCTGGGACACATGGCGTCCAGATACGCAGTATTTT.

The chain joins TRBV7-3 to TRBJ2-2; D is ambiguous. Between the trimmed V and J ends, which lost 4 bases and 14 bases, there was a span of 8 bases. The CDR3 is 10 amino acids. Per germline, CDR1 SGHTA and CDR2 FQGTGA. The CDR3 is CASSSPVLFF. The CDR3 region has the DNA TGTGCCAGCAGCTCCCCCGTCCTGTTTTTT.

The chain uses TRBV3-1 (or the pseudogene TRBV3-2) and TRBJ2-1; possibly TRBD2 for D (6 bases). The CDR3 spans 14 residues. Germline lookup yields CDR1 LGHDT and CDR2 YNNKEL (reference sequence). Trimming pared 4 bases from V and 0 bases from J, leaving 7 bases between. CDR3 coding DNA: TGTGCCAGCAGCCGCGGGAACTCCTACAATGAGCAGTTCTTC. It yields the protein CASSRGNSYNEQFF.

The genes are TRBV5-6 and TRBJ2-7; D remains unclear. V was clipped by 4 bases and J by 1 base, with 18 bases between them. The CDR3 is 16 residues long. The germline V gene encodes CDR1 SGHDT and CDR2 YYEEEE. The CDR3 is CASSLTGYLPSYEQYF. The CDR3 DNA reads as TGTGCCAGCAGCCTTACCGGTTACTTACCTTCCTACGAGCAGTACTTC.

The CDR3 DNA reads as TGTGCCAGCAGTTTATCTGGACTGAGAAACTATGGCTACACCTTC. Protein sequence: CASSLSGLRNYGYTF. This chain uses TRBV27 with TRBJ1-2; no firm D call. Trimming took 0 bases from V and 2 from J, leaving 10 bases between them. The CDR3 runs 15 residues. Germline V gene lookup returns CDR1 MNHEY and CDR2 SMNVEV (reference sequence).

The chain combines TRBV6-5 with TRBJ2-1; 12 nucleotides line up with TRBD2. The V gene end was trimmed by 0 bases and the J gene end by 11 bases; junction bases not matched to a gene: 8. Germline loops: CDR1 MNHEY, CDR2 SVGAGI. The CDR3 totals 16 residues. DNA for the CDR3: TGTGCCAGCAGTTACTCGACTGCTAGCGGGAGGGACCAGCAGTTCTTC. It codes for CASSYSTASGRDQQFF.

This chain connects TRBV7-3 to TRBJ2-3, with 11 bases aligning to TRBD2. Germline CDR1 SGHTA, CDR2 FQGTGA. The CDR3 length is 13 residues. CDR3 amino acids: CASGRGSTDTQYF. CDR3 coding DNA: TGTGCTAGCGGGAGGGGGAGCACAGATACGCAGTATTTT.

V gene TRBV28 combines with J gene TRBJ2-7; 7 bases map to TRBD2. The CDR3 covers 17 residues. CDR1 and CDR2 (germline): MDHEN, SYDVKM. V gave up 6 bases and J gave up 2 bases; unmatched junction bases: 16. The CDR3 DNA reads TGTGCCAGCAGCCGGGAGATAGCGGGTTCCCTTCCCTACGAGCAGTACTTC. It specifies CASSREIAGSLPYEQYF.

J is TRBJ2-5 and V is TRBV3-1 (or the pseudogene TRBV3-2), with 11 bases identical to TRBD2. J gave up 5 bases and V 4 bases, and 6 bases lay outside the gene matches. This CDR3 region has 15 residues. The germline V gene encodes CDR1 LGHDT and CDR2 YNNKEL (reference sequence). CDR3 coding DNA: TGTGCCAGCAGCCCCCTAGCGGGAGGATGGGAGACCCAGTACTTC. Its protein is CASSPLAGGWETQYF.

CDR3 sequence (DNA): TGTGCCAGCAGCAGAGCGAGGGGGGGTGGTGAAAAACTGTTTTTT. It encodes CASSRARGGGEKLFF. The rearrangement uses TRBV7-9 and TRBJ1-4, with D maybe TRBD1 (6 bases). Germline V gene lookup returns CDR1 SEHNR and CDR2 FQNEAQ (reference sequence). V was trimmed by 5 bases and J by 7 bases, leaving 17 bases between them. This CDR3 comprises 15 residues.

V usage is TRBV9 and J usage is TRBJ2-7; TRBD1 aligns across 8 bases. The germline V gene has CDR1 SGDLS and CDR2 YYNGEE. This CDR3 contains 15 residues. The J segment lost 1 base and the V segment lost 5 bases, leaving 8 bases of the junction unmatched. CDR3 nucleotide sequence: TGTGCCAGCAGTGCCGGACAGGGTCCTTCCTACGAGCAGTACTTC. Its translation is CASSAGQGPSYEQYF.

The V call is TRBV6-5, the J call TRBJ1-2; TRBD1 agrees at 9 bases. J lost 5 bases, V lost 10 bases, and 5 bases had no gene match. The CDR3 spans 12 residues. Germline CDR1 is MNHEY and CDR2 is SVGAGI. For the CDR3, the DNA is TGTGCCATCGGACAGGGGTGGTATGGCTACACCTTC. It is translated as CAIGQGWYGYTF.

This chain links TRBV7-2 with TRBJ1-4, with D hard to call. Looked up from germline, CDR1 is SGHTA and CDR2 is FQGNSA. The V and J ends lost 1 base and 3 bases respectively, with 9 bases between them. The CDR3 spans 15 residues. The CDR3 sequence: CASSLVGRANEKLFF. The CDR3 nucleotides read TGTGCCAGCAGCTTAGTGGGAAGGGCTAATGAAAAACTGTTTTTT.

V and J are TRBV19 and TRBJ2-1, with no clear D. The CDR3 is made up of 12 amino acids. From germline, CDR1 is LNHDA and CDR2 SQIVND (reference sequence). Trimming took off 3 bases at V and 10 bases at J, with 10 bases between the two ends. CDR3 nucleotide sequence: TGTGCCAGTAGTATGGTATCTAGGGAGCAGTTCTTC. Its protein is CASSMVSREQFF.

The chain links TRBV18 to TRBJ1-2, with D possibly TRBD1 on 5 matching bases. Germline CDR1 is KGHSH and CDR2 is LQKENI. This CDR3 is built from 15 residues. Trimming cost V 0 bases and J 7 bases, with 15 bases left between them. This chain's CDR3 is CASSPPGTPKGGYTF. The CDR3 coding sequence is TGTGCCAGCTCACCACCAGGGACGCCGAAGGGTGGCTACACCTTC.

DNA of the CDR3: TGTGCCTGGAGTGCCCCCCGGAGGAACACTGAAGCTTTCTTT. This translates into CAWSAPRRNTEAFF. The rearrangement links TRBV30 to TRBJ1-1; D is undetermined. Germline values: CDR1 GTSNPN, CDR2 SVGIG (reference sequence). This CDR3 has 14 amino acids. Trimming pared 1 base from V and 1 base from J, leaving 10 bases between.

The genes are TRBV19 and TRBJ1-5, with D possibly matching TRBD1 (5 bases). Germline loops: CDR1 LNHDA, CDR2 SQIVND (reference sequence). This CDR3 contains 15 residues. The V and J ends lost 3 bases and 3 bases respectively, with 12 bases between them. The CDR3 nucleotides are TGTGCCAGTAGTATGGGACCTATCATCAATCAGCCCCAGCATTTT. As protein: CASSMGPIINQPQHF.

The rearrangement uses TRBV5-8 and TRBJ2-2; D may be TRBD2 (5 bases). The CDR3 extends over 15 amino acids. Germline loops: CDR1 SGHTS, CDR2 YDEGEE. V was clipped by 5 bases and J by 4 bases, with 15 bases between them. This chain's CDR3 is CASSRPGAGTGELFF. CDR3 DNA sequence: TGTGCCAGCAGTCGTCCCGGCGCGGGCACCGGGGAGCTGTTTTTT.

The chain employs TRBV10-2 and TRBJ2-7; 7 nucleotides agree with TRBD1. With V trimmed by 7 bases and J by 1 base, 7 bases remained unmatched. This CDR3 has 14 residues. The germline CDR1 and CDR2 sequences are WSHSY and SAAADI. The CDR3 bases are TGCGCCAGCAATAGACAGGGCCCATCCTACGAGCAGTACTTC. This translates into CASNRQGPSYEQYF.

The gene calls are TRBV7-2 and TRBJ1-5; 8 nucleotides line up with TRBD1. The CDR3 totals 14 residues. Germline CDR1 reads SGHTA; CDR2 reads FQGNSA. With 5 bases clipped from V and 9 bases from J, the junction kept 9 bases outside the gene matches. CDR3 coding DNA: TGTGCCAGCAGCCTGGACAGGGCCGGAGGGCCCCAGCATTTT. Protein product: CASSLDRAGGPQHF.

This clone was seen just once. The rearrangement links TRBV6-5 to TRBJ2-1; possible D gene TRBD1, 5 bases. The CDR3 spans 14 residues. Trimming removed 6 bases from V and 5 bases from J, with 14 bases in between. Germline V gene sequence: CDR1 MNHEY, CDR2 SVGAGI. CDR3 in DNA: TGTGCCAGCAGCCTTAAAGGGGTCCACAATGAGCAGTTCTTC. Translated: CASSLKGVHNEQFF.

The gene calls are TRBV29-1 and TRBJ2-7; a weak D match, TRBD2 (6 bases). With 7 bases removed from V and 4 bases from J, the gap between germline ends came to 14 bases. The germline V gene encodes CDR1 SQVTM and CDR2 ANQGSEA. The CDR3 runs 12 residues. Here the CDR3 reads CSARQTSYEQYF. The CDR3 DNA reads TGCAGCGCCAGACAGACTAGTTACGAGCAGTACTTC.

This clone has a single count. V gene TRBV5-1 combines with J gene TRBJ1-4, with no clear D. Germline CDR1 SGHRS, CDR2 YFSETQ. The V end was cut by 4 bases, the J end by 1 base, with 11 bases between. This CDR3 contains 15 residues. The CDR3 nucleotides are TGCGCCAGCAGCCTTCGGGGAGGAACTAATGAAAAACTGTTTTTT. It is translated as CASSLRGGTNEKLFF.

V gene TRBV30 combines with J gene TRBJ2-1; 8 bases map to TRBD2. The germline V gene encodes CDR1 GTSNPN and CDR2 SVGIG (reference sequence). Unmatched junction bases numbered 14, after V lost 8 bases and J lost 8 bases. The CDR3 is made up of 14 amino acids. The CDR3 here is CAGHTGTRLHEQFF. CDR3 nucleotides: TGTGCCGGACATACCGGGACTAGGTTGCATGAGCAGTTCTTC. Full variable domain (missing parts from reference TRBV30 and TRBJ2-1): SQTIHQWPATLVQPVGSPLSLECTVEGTSNPNLYWYRQAAGRGLQLLFYSVGIGQISSEVPQNLSASRPQDRQFILSSKKLLLSDSGFYLCAGHTGTRLHEQFFGPGTRLTVL.

This clone was counted a few times. J is TRBJ1-1 and V is TRBV2, with 9 bases that match TRBD1. The CDR3 covers 13 residues. Germline V gene data show CDR1 as SNHLY and CDR2 as FYNNEI. Trimming took 5 bases from V and 6 from J; bases not matched to a gene: 4. The DNA of the CDR3 is TGTGCCAGCAGTCGGGACAGGGTGGCTGAAGCTTTCTTT. This translates into CASSRDRVAEAFF.

The chain combines TRBV5-1 with TRBJ2-6; the D is unclear. With 6 bases removed from V and 0 bases from J, the gap between germline ends came to 10 bases. Looked up from germline, CDR1 is SGHRS and CDR2 is YFSETQ. The CDR3 is 15 residues long. CDR3 bases: TGCGCCAGCAAACTCACAGCCTCTGGGGCCAACGTCCTGACTTTC. It is translated as CASKLTASGANVLTF.

J is TRBJ2-2 and V is TRBV10-1; 13 nucleotides match TRBD2. Trimming took 2 bases from V and 0 from J; bases not matched to a gene: 3. This CDR3 has 18 amino acids. Germline CDR1 reads WNHNN; CDR2 reads SYGVQD (reference sequence). The CDR3 loop is CASSEAGLAGPNTGELFF. The CDR3 nucleotides are TGCGCCAGCAGTGAGGCGGGACTAGCGGGACCGAACACCGGGGAGCTGTTTTTT.